This entry describes one TCR beta chain. This clone was observed a single time. Its target antigen remains unknown. Qualities for individual bases were not recorded, and no much larger clone is one base off. The identical CDR3 is also encoded by other nucleotide sequences in the sample. According to the germline V gene (reference sequence), CDR1 reads SGHKS and CDR2 reads YYEKEE. Taken from cysteine to phenylalanine, the CDR3 has 15 residues. Solely the CDR3 DNA is kept, with 45 bases framed from the first base. Relative to germline, V is 6 bases shorter and J is 7 bases shorter, with 20 bases between their ends. This sample is part of a study of cytomegalovirus exposure and HLA in healthy donors (dated 2017 in TCRdb). Turning to the overall study: An earlier analysis of roughly 570 of the donors reported approximately 280 Gb of sequence data and 117 million unique TCR beta sequences obtained from about 200 million T cells. About 300 gigabases of sequencing data and 70 million to 100 million unique TCR sequences made up an early release that covered 640 HLA-typed donors. Among the roughly 400 genotyped donors, around 81% belonged to the genetic ancestry cluster associated with self-reported Caucasian donors. The study was designed to test whether signatures of past pathogen exposure could be identified by cataloging public T cell receptors. The study used immunosequencing to profile the T cell repertoires of 600 to 850 subjects and linked those repertoires to cytomegalovirus serostatus. Besides the first cohort of approximately 710 subjects, a separate validation cohort made up of 90 to 150 different subjects was used. High-throughput TCR immunosequencing, statistical association of individual TCRs with disease status, and machine learning were combined to predict cytomegalovirus infection status. A later analysis re-examined previously published TCR beta repertoires from roughly 650 donors and added high-resolution HLA genotyping to investigate patterns of TCR occurrence. In the later analysis, no new phenotypic data were used to find candidate immune exposures; instead, reliance was placed on TCR beta sequences and their occurrence across donors. In an earlier analysis of roughly 600 of the donors, high-throughput TCR beta sequencing was used to judge whether each TCR beta V gene segment behaved as functional or pseudogenic. Donor age, sex, ethnicity and CMV serostatus were compiled together with the repertoire data. A later genetic analysis took genome-wide SNP genotypes for about three fifths of the 666 donors and used that subset as a discovery cohort. All discovery cohort repertoires had been generated on a single sequencing platform. Both class I and class II loci were covered by HLA typing, at four-digit resolution. The number of donors typed differed by locus, with roughly 620-640 for A, B, C, DRB1 and DQB1, around 500 for DQA1, approximately 570 for DPA1, and over 400 for DPB1. A few DR-DQ haplotypes were treated as single units for association and clustering because of strong linkage in the cohort. Across about 370 genotyped donors of the cohort, an average of roughly 200,000 unique TCR beta nucleotide sequences per donor were sequenced, and 15% to 20% of those sequences were non-productive. Study-wide findings and limitations: In a later analysis, HLA-associated TCR beta chains were found to be more clonally expanded and to have lower generation probabilities than equally common non-associated chains. In a later genetic analysis, a missense DCLRE1C variant was associated with V-gene and J-gene trimming of TCR beta chains, and the association was replicated in an independent cohort. Immune exposure information for the cohort was limited to CMV serostatus. In vitro tests confirmed that a few of the cytomegalovirus-associated TCR beta chains recognize cytomegalovirus antigens. Some IMGT-functional V segments, including TRBV6-2 and TRBV6-3, could not be distinguished by the 87-base-pair reads and were therefore excluded. Because some donors lacked HLA typing at each locus, the association tests relied only on the typed subset. In both the original and validation cohorts, the classifier was reported to diagnose cytomegalovirus status with high specificity and sensitivity. In a later analysis, several top co-occurrence clusters were reported to appear linked to parvovirus B19, influenza, CMV and Epstein-Barr virus. Most TCR sequences were observed very rarely across donors, whereas some public TCRs were present in many individuals. Linkage disequilibrium might explain the correlated functional status among segregating V segments, but an unknown experimental factor could not be ruled out. An earlier analysis of around 540 of the donors showed that most TCR beta V segments appeared in productive rearrangements either about 87% or about 30% of the time, which broadly matched IMGT annotations. In the study, about 150 TCR beta chains were listed as associated with cytomegalovirus. When HLA alleles, especially DR and DQ, strongly co-occurred, TCR associations were difficult to assign to individual alleles. A further reported finding was that TCR beta sequences accurately predicted the HLA-A and HLA-B alleles for most subjects in the first cohort. In a later analysis, TCR association rates were found to vary across HLA loci, with the most associated TCRs seen for DRB1 alleles and the fewest for HLA-C alleles. The earlier analysis of nearly 600 of the donors excluded 15 to 20 rarely observed V segments, including chromosome 9 orphons, because counts were too low. The cohort was sequenced for TCR beta chains only, and without alpha or paired-chain data the features that could be detected were limited. In a later genetic analysis, fewer N-insertions in productive TCRs were reported among donors in an Asian-associated ancestry cluster than the roughly 700-donor mean. Specific HLA alleles were associated with 15,000 to 20,000 TCR beta sequences at a false discovery rate of 0.05 in a later analysis. Sequencing depth was assumed to be roughly uniform across donors in the presence/absence analyses, though that assumption may not hold. Most CMV-associated TCR beta chains appeared to be HLA-restricted in a later analysis, and the HLA associations seemed to be driven largely by CMV exposure. The sequencing pipeline was judged likely to have produced a cluster of highly shared sequence variants as a technical artifact. The authors suggested that the approach could potentially be generalized to other disease states and immunological phenotypes.

The cohort was made up of approximately 670 healthy bone marrow donors. All cohort members were sampled while nominally healthy, although unrecorded immune exposures were likely present. The donor was CMV seropositive and belonged to the group of 250 to 300 seropositive cohort members. A peripheral blood sample was collected from each donor, and TCR beta sequencing was performed on peripheral blood mononuclear cells. The Qiagen DNeasy Blood Extraction Kit was used to extract genomic DNA from the blood cell samples. Libraries came from the immunoSEQ multiplex PCR assay. The multiplex PCR relied on a mix of 60 forward primers for TCR Vbeta segments and 13 reverse primers for TCR Jbeta segments. The CDR3 region of rearranged TCR beta genes was amplified from genomic DNA by a multiplex PCR assay. Amplified TCR beta libraries were sequenced as 87-base-pair reads on the Illumina HiSeq System. Under the source paper's analysis protocol: Across the 500 to 700 repertoires, a later analysis counted 75 million to 90 million unique TCR beta chains, roughly 11 million of which were shared by at least two donors. To remove PCR and sequencing errors, raw reads were error-corrected and collapsed into unique sequences using a nearest-neighbor algorithm that merged closely related sequences. Alignment of CDR3 sequences to IMGT reference sequences was used to assign V, D and J gene segments. Each retained sequence needed at least a six-nucleotide match to both a V gene segment and a J gene segment. Rearrangements were classified as productive when the CDR3 lacked stop codons and remained in frame with V and J, and all other rearrangements were classified as non-productive. CDR3 was defined by IMGT convention, running from the second conserved V-encoded cysteine to the conserved J-encoded phenylalanine. In an earlier analysis of roughly 580 of the donors, sequences lacking an unambiguous match to a single V gene segment were excluded. An earlier analysis of a few hundred of the donors classified V segments as functional when productive rearrangements were above 56.7% and as segregating when the standard deviation between donors was above 5%. A statistical classification framework was built for diagnosing cytomegalovirus status from the catalog of TCR beta chain sequences. V and J gene assignment, in a later analysis, came from comparing TCR nucleotide sequences with IMGT/GENE-DB human TR gene sequences. The TCRdist pipeline was used in a later analysis to assign CDR3 sequences and most-parsimonious VDJ recombination scenarios. In a later analysis, each TCR beta chain was defined by its CDR3 amino acid sequence together with its V-gene family, and reads lacking a unique V-gene family were excluded. A later analysis removed 550 to 650 highly shared, low-generation-probability nucleotide sequences to deal with suspected cross-contamination and a sequencing artifact. In a later analysis, a clonal expansion index was calculated for each public chain from normalized within-repertoire ranks of inferred template counts. A later analysis computed generation probabilities with a VDJ recombination model fitted to out-of-frame rearrangements, and checked the results against IGoR. A later analysis scored TCR-TCR, TCR-HLA and TCR-CMV co-occurrence with hypergeometric tests, applying a repertoire-size bias correction to TCR pairs. To estimate false discovery rates, a later analysis permuted the HLA or CMV assignments 20 times. In a later analysis, co-occurring TCRs were grouped using DBSCAN, and TCRdist sequence similarity was added for clustering within HLA-allele-positive subsets. Repertoires with fewer than 30,000 or more than 120,000 public chains were left out of co-occurrence clustering, as were several repertoires with anomalous nucleotide sharing. TCRdb carries this immuneACCESS record with in-frame sequences only. Its versions omit some clonotypes, under half of them owing to an unresolved V gene in the studies checked, with the rest unexplained. The V and J calls and the clone size are those of that table, but D and trimming were determined from the DNA. This sample comprises roughly 190,000 clones, about 80% of them detected only once. Clones ranked in the top ten supply approximately 14% of the sample.

The receptor's source is a woman in her 30s in good health and CMV-seropositive. The V and J genes are TRBV5-5 and TRBJ1-5; a weak D assignment points to TRBD1 (5 bases agree). The sequencing input was PBMCs. The encoded CDR3 is CASTRSGGTDQPQHF. The nucleotide sequence is TGTGCCAGCACCCGGTCGGGGGGGACGGACCAGCCCCAGCATTTT.